This entry describes one T cell receptor (beta chain). Its antigen remains unidentified. The ends lost 7 bases at V and 8 bases at J; junction bases unmatched: 13. CDR1 and CDR2 (germline): SEHNR, FQNEAQ (reference sequence). This CDR3 comprises 15 residues. PCR was run on genomic DNA. A primer set of 30 forward and 13 reverse primers amplified the CDR3. TCRdb independently ran MiXCR on the multiplex PCR reads; one entry per CDR3 protein. The sample lists a few hundred thousand distinct CDR3 sequences, roughly 44% occurring once. These data originate in a study of type 1 and type 2 diabetes patients. Whole-study results and caveats: With limited T2D and control samples, some T1D-only expanded clones may not be T1D-specific.

This TCR was sampled from a man aged 18 to 30 with type 2 diabetes. Sequences were obtained from peripheral blood mononuclear cells (PBMCs). The chain couples TRBV7-9 to TRBJ1-4, with TRBD1 matching over 7 bases. This CDR3 reads CASTFRDSIDEKLFF. In DNA form, the CDR3 reads TGTGCCAGCACTTTCAGGGACAGTATTGACGAAAAACTGTTTTTT.